These 2 T cell receptor beta chains were sequenced from one sample in a study of metastatic and nonmetastatic thyroid tumors. TCRdb called clones again from the PCR reads with MiXCR. Of more than 70,000 clones in the sample, approximately 9% were seen once. Thyroid surgery was preceded by no treatment in any patient. The sample was blood. The receptor set was obtained from a female donor with papillary thyroid cancer or a benign thyroid nodule (not recorded which). Some clones in this sample may be carry-over from other donors' samples.

This clone was detected a few times. The chain links TRBV20-1 to TRBJ1-6, with 9 bases fitting TRBD1. Germline V gives CDR1 DFQATT, CDR2 SNEGSKA (reference sequence). V lost 6 bases, J lost 10 bases, and 13 bases stayed unmatched. This CDR3 is 15 amino acids long. The CDR3 nucleotides read TGCAGTGCCTTCGAGCCTCCGGGACAGGGCTCACCCCTCCACTTT. This encodes CSAFEPPGQGSPLHF.

Ten or more counts support this clone. The chain employs TRBV2 and TRBJ1-1, with D tentatively TRBD1 (5 bases). V was clipped by 6 bases and J by 8 bases, with 16 bases between them. In germline, CDR1 is SNHLY, CDR2 FYNNEI. CDR3 length: 13 amino acids. CDR3 bases: TGTGCCAGCAGGCCAGGGCGGGCTGGGGAAGCTTTCTTT. Its protein product is CASRPGRAGEAFF.